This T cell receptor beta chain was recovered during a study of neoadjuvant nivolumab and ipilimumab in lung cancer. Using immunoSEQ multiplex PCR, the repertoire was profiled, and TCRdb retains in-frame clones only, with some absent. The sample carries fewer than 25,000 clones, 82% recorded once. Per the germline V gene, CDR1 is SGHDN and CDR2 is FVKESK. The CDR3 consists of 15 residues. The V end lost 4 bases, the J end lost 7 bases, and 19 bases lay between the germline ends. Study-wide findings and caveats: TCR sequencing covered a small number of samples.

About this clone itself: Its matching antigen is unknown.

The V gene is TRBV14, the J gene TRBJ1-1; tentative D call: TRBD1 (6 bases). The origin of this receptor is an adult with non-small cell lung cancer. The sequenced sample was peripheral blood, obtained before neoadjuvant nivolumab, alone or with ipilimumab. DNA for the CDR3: TGTGCCAGCAGCCGATTAGCTGCAGCGGACAGTGAAGCTTTCTTT. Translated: CASSRLAAADSEAFF.